The subject of this entry is one T cell receptor beta chain. Antigen specificity is unknown. Sequencing used immunoSEQ multiplex PCR; TCRdb keeps in-frame clones, though not all of them. The sample lists 65,000 to 80,000 clones; approximately 87% were seen once. This specimen belongs to a study of T cell clones after liver transplantation. Study-level information: Subjects received no induction therapy and standard immunosuppression until randomization at 12-24 months post-transplant.

In germline, CDR1 is SGHTA, CDR2 FQGNSA. The CDR3 extends over 13 amino acids. V gave up 1 base and J gave up 8 bases, with 9 bases separating them. Study-level results: A larger donor-reactive than third-party decline suggested partial antigen-specific deletion.

The TCR sequence derives from a human patient who received a liver transplant. Some T cells may have originated in the graft donor. Sample: CD4+ T cells from blood, taken at the 22-month timepoint. The chain recombines TRBV7-2 with TRBJ2-4, with D perhaps being TRBD1 or TRBD2 (5 bases each). Written as DNA, the CDR3 is TGTGCCAGCAGCTTAGGGCGAGGGGACATTCAGTACTTC. Translation: CASSLGRGDIQYF. Complete variable domain (other parts from reference TRBV7-2 and TRBJ2-4): GAGVSQSPSNKVTEKGKDVELRCDPISGHTALYWYRQSLGQGLEFLIYFQGNSAPDKSGLPSDRFSAERTGGSVSTLTIQRTQQEDSAVYLCASSLGRGDIQYFGAGTRLSVL.